This section outlines one T cell receptor beta chain sequence together with its context. Its antigen is undetermined. The data are from a study of cytomegalovirus exposure and HLA in healthy donors. Study as a whole: Unique TCR beta sequences numbering some 120 million came from approximately 180 million T cells in an earlier analysis. Genotyping of 300 to 450 donors showed that 70% to 90% belonged to the Caucasian-associated ancestry cluster. Overall study findings and caveats: It emerged from a later analysis that several of the most significant clusters appeared to be linked to common viral pathogens.

V was pared by 4 bases and J by 4 bases, with 8 bases between. The CDR3 length is 12 residues. Germline values: CDR1 SGHKS, CDR2 YYEKEE (reference sequence). In the PCR, 60 Vbeta and 13 Jbeta primers were used. As originally analysed: Among the unique TCR beta chains that a later analysis counted, 70 million to 85 million in all, 10 million to 13 million were shared. TCRdb's table, derived via immunoSEQ multiplex PCR, lists solely in-frame clones and lacks some. V, J and clone size reflect that table, while D and trimming were determined from the DNA. The data contain about 96,000 clones, around four fifths of them singletons.

The TCR was taken from a man between 50 and 59 years old in good health and CMV-seropositive. V is TRBV5-5 and J is TRBJ1-1; D not certain. The material sequenced was PBMCs. The CDR3 sequence is CASSQLVTEAFF. As DNA, the CDR3 is TGTGCCAGCAGCCAGTTGGTCACTGAAGCTTTCTTT.